This TCR beta chain stems from a study of CD8+CD57+ T cells in acquired aplastic anemia. On the study more broadly: Sorted CD4+ and CD8+ cells yielded DNA averaging around 3.2 ug. Study results and limitations: Researchers reported that CD8+ Simpson's diversity was not significantly different in patients versus controls. Researchers report that about 29 CD8+ CDR3 sequences appeared in both patients and controls.

Genomic DNA templated the TCR beta VDJ and CDR3 profiling. Via MiXCR, TCRdb re-called the reads, giving one row per CDR3 protein. This sample has about 180,000 distinct CDR3 sequences, with nearly 65% found just once. Trimming left V 8 bases short and J 2 bases short, with 16 bases between. The CDR3 contains 16 residues. Germline assignment: CDR1 SNHLY and CDR2 FYNNEI. Patients who underwent sequencing had shown CD8+CD57+ cell expansion by flow cytometry. This clonotype showed up many times. The antigen remains undetermined. This receptor was taken from a human donor with aplastic anemia. Sequenced input: sorted CD4+, CD8+, or CD8+CD57+ T cells (not recorded which) from PBMCs. The chain carries TRBV2 and TRBJ1-6; D is unclear. CDR3 protein: CASFRGKSTYNSPLHF. The CDR3 DNA is TGTGCCAGCTTTCGGGGAAAGTCGACCTATAATTCACCCCTCCACTTT. Looking up the rest from reference TRBV2 and TRBJ1-6 gives the full variable domain: EPEVTQTPSHQVTQMGQEVILRCVPISNHLYFYWYRQILGQKVEFLVSFYNNEISEKSEIFDDQFSVERPDGSNFTLKIRSTKLEDSAMYFCASFRGKSTYNSPLHFGNGTRLTVT.